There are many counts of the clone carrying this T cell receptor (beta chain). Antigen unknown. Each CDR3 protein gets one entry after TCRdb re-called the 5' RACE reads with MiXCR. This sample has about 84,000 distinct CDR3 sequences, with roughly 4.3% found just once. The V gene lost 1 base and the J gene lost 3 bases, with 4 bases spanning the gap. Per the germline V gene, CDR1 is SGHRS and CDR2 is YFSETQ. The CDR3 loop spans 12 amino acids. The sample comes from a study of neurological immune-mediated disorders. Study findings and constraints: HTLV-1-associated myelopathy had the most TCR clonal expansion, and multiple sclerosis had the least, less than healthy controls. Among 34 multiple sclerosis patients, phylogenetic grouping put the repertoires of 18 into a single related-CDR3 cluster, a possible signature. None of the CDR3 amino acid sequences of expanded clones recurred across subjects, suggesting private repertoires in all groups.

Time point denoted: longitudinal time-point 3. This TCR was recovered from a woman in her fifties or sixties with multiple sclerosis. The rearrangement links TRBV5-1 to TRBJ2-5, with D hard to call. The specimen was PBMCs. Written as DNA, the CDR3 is TGCGCCAGCAGCTTGAAGGAAGAGACCCAGTACTTC. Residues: CASSLKEETQYF.